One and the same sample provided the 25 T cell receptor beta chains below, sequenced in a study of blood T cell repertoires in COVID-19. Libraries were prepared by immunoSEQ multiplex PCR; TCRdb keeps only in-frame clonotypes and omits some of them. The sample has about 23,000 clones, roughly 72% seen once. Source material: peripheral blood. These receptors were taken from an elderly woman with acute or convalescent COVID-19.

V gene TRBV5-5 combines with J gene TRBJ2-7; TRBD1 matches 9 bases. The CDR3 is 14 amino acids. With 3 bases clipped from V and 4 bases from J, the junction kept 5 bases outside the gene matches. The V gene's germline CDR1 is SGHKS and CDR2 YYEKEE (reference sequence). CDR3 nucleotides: TGTGCCAGCAGCTGGGGACAGGGAGAGTACGAGCAGTACTTC. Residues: CASSWGQGEYEQYF.

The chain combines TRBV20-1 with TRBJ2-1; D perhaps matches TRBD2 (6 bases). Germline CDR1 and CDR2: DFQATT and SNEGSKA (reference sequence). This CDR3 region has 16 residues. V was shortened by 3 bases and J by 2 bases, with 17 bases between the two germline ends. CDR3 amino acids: CSASPPKLATYNEQFF. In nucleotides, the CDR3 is TGCAGTGCTAGTCCCCCCAAACTAGCTACCTACAATGAGCAGTTCTTC.

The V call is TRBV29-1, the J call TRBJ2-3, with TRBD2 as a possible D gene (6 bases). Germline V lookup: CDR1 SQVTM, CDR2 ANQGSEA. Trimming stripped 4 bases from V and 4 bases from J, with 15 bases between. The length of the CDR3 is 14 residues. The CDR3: CSVAMLADSDTQYF. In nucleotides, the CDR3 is TGCAGCGTTGCTATGTTAGCGGACTCAGATACGCAGTATTTT.

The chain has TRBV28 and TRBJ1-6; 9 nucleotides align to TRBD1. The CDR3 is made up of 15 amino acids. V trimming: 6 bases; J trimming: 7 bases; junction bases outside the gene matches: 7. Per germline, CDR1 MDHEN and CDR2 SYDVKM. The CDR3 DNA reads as TGTGCCAGCAGATCCTGGACAGGGGAAAATTCACCCCTCCACTTT. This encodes CASRSWTGENSPLHF.

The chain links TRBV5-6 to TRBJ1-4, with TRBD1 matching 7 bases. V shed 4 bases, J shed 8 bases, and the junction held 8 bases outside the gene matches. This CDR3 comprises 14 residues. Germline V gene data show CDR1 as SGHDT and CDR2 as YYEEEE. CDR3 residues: CASSGTGVREKLFF. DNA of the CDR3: TGTGCCAGCAGCGGCACAGGGGTTCGAGAAAAACTGTTTTTT.

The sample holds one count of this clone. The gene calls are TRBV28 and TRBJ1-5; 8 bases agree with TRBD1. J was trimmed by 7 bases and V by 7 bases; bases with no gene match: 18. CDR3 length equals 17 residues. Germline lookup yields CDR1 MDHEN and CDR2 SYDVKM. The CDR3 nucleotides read TGTGCCAGCATCCTACTGGTTATCAGACAGGGGTCCCAGCCCCAGCATTTT. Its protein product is CASILLVIRQGSQPQHF. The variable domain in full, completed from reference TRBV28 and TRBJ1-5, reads DVKVTQSSRYLVKRTGEKVFLECVQDMDHENMFWYRQDPGLGLRLIYFSYDVKMKEKGDIPEGYSVSREKKERFSLILESASTNQTSMYLCASILLVIRQGSQPQHFGDGTRLSIL.

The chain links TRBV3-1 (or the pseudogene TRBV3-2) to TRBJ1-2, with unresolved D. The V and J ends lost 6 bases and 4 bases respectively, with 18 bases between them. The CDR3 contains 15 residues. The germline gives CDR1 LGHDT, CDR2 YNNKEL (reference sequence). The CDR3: CASRPGTWARYGYTF. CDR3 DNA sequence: TGTGCCAGCAGACCTGGAACCTGGGCGCGCTATGGCTACACCTTC.

CDR3 bases: TGCAGCGTTGAAGTACGAGCAGGGGGCGCGAATGGCTACACCTTC. Residues: CSVEVRAGGANGYTF. V is TRBV29-1 and J is TRBJ1-2; TRBD1 aligns across 8 bases. Unmatched junction bases numbered 10, after V lost 1 base and J lost 6 bases. CDR3 length equals 15 residues. CDR1 and CDR2 from the germline V gene are SQVTM and ANQGSEA.

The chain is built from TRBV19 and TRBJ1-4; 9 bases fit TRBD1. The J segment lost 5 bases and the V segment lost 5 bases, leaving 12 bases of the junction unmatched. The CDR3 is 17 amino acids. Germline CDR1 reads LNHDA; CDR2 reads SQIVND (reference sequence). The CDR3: CASSPPTGGAGNEKLFF. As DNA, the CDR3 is TGTGCCAGTAGTCCTCCCACAGGGGGCGCAGGAAATGAAAAACTGTTTTTT.

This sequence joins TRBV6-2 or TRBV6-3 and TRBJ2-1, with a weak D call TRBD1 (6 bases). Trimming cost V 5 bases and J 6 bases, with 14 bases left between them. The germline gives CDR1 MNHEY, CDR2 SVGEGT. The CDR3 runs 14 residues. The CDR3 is CASSTRDTSNEQFF. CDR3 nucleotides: TGTGCCAGCAGTACCCGGGACACAAGCAATGAGCAGTTCTTC.

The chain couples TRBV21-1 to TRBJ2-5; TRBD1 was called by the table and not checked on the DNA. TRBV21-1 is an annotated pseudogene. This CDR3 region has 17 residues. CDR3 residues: CASSKGNRGGNGETQYF. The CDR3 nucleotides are TGTGCCAGCAGCAAAGGCAACAGGGGAGGCAACGGAGAGACCCAGTACTTC.

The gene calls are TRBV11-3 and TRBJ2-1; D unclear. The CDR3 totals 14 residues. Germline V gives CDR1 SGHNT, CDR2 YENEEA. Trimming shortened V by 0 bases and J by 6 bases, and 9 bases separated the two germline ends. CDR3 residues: CASSLDSSRNEQFF. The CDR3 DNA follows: TGTGCCAGCAGCTTAGATTCGTCTCGCAATGAGCAGTTCTTC. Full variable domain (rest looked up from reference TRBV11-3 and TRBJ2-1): EAGVVQSPRYKIIEKKQPVAFWCNPISGHNTLYWYLQNLGQGPELLIRYENEEAVDDSQLPKDRFSAERLKGVDSTLKIQPAELGDSAVYLCASSLDSSRNEQFFGPGTRLTVL.

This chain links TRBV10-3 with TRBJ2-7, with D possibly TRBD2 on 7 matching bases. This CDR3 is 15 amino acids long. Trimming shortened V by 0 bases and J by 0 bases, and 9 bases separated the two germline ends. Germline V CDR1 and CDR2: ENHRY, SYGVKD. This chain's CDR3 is CAISESRGPSYEQYF. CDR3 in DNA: TGTGCCATCAGTGAGTCGCGGGGGCCCTCCTACGAGCAGTACTTC.

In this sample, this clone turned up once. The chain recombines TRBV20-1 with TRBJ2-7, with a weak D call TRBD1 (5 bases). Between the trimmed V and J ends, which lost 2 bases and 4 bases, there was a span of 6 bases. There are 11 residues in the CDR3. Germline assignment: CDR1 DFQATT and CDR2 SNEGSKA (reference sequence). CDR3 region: CSARKGYEQYF. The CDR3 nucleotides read TGCAGTGCTAGAAAGGGGTACGAGCAGTACTTC.

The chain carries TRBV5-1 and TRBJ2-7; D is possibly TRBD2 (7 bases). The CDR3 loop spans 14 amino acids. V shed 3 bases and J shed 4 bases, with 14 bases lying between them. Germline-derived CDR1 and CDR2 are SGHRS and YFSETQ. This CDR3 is CASSSRGGAYEQYF. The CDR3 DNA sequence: TGCGCCAGCAGCTCCCGTGGGGGGGCGTACGAGCAGTACTTC.

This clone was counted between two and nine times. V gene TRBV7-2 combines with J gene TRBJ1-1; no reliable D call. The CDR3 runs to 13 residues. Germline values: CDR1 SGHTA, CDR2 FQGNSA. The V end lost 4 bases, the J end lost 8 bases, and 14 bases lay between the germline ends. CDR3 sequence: CASSSQTGIEAFF. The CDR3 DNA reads TGTGCCAGCAGCTCTCAAACGGGGATAGAAGCTTTCTTT. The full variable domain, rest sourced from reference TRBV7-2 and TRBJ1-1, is GAGVSQSPSNKVTEKGKDVELRCDPISGHTALYWYRQSLGQGLEFLIYFQGNSAPDKSGLPSDRFSAERTGGSVSTLTIQRTQQEDSAVYLCASSSQTGIEAFFGQGTRLTVV.

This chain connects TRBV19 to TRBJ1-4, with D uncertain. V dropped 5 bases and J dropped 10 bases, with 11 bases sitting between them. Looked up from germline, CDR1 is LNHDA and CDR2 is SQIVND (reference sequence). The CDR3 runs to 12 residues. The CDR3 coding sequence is TGTGCCAGTAGTGCGCCCAGAGGAAAACTGTTTTTT. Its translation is CASSAPRGKLFF.

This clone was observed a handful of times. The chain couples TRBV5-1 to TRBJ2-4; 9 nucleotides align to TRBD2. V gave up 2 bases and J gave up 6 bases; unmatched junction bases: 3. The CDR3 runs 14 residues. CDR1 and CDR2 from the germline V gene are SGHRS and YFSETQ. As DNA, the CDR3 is TGCGCCAGCAGCTTAGCGGGGGGCTCAAACATTCAGTACTTC. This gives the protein CASSLAGGSNIQYF.

CDR3 sequence (DNA): TGTGCCAGCAGCTCGCGGGAGGGCAATCAGCCCCAGCATTTT. Its translation is CASSSREGNQPQHF. This chain links TRBV7-8 with TRBJ1-5; D is unresolved. The germline V gene has CDR1 SGHVS and CDR2 FQNEAQ. The CDR3 covers 14 residues. Trimming left V 4 bases short and J 2 bases short, with 9 bases between.

CDR3 sequence (DNA): TGTGCCAGTAGTGTTTTCGGACAGGGTCAGGATCGAGCTAACTATGGCTACACCTTC. Its translation is CASSVFGQGQDRANYGYTF. V gene TRBV19 combines with J gene TRBJ1-2; TRBD1 agrees at 8 bases. The CDR3 has 19 residues. Germline-derived CDR1 and CDR2 are LNHDA and SQIVND (reference sequence). Unmatched junction bases numbered 17, after V lost 5 bases and J lost 0 bases. Using reference TRBV19 and TRBJ1-2 for the parts outside the CDR3, the full variable domain is DGGITQSPKYLFRKEGQNVTLSCEQNLNHDAMYWYRQDPGQGLRLIYYSQIVNDFQKGDIAEGYSVSREKKESFPLTVTSAQKNPTAFYLCASSVFGQGQDRANYGYTFGSGTRLTVV.

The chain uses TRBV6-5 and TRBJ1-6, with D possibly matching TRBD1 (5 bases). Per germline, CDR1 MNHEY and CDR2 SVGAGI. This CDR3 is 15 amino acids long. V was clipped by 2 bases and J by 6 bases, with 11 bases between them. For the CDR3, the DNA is TGTGCCAGCAGTTACGGGGGAGGAGGTAATTCACCCCTCCACTTT. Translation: CASSYGGGGNSPLHF.

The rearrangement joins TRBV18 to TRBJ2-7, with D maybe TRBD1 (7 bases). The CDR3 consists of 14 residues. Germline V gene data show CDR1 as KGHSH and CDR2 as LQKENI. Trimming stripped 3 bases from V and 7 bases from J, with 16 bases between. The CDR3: CASSPETGRKEQYF. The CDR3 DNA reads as TGTGCCAGCTCACCCGAGACAGGGAGGAAAGAGCAGTACTTC.

CDR3: CASSQLGEWGYNEQFF. CDR3 bases: TGTGCCAGCAGCCAACTCGGGGAGTGGGGTTACAATGAGCAGTTCTTC. J is TRBJ2-1 and V is TRBV3-1 (or the pseudogene TRBV3-2), with D perhaps TRBD2 (5 bases). The CDR3 sequence is 16 residues long. Trimming pared 2 bases from V and 4 bases from J, leaving 15 bases between. In germline, CDR1 is LGHDT, CDR2 YNNKEL (reference sequence).

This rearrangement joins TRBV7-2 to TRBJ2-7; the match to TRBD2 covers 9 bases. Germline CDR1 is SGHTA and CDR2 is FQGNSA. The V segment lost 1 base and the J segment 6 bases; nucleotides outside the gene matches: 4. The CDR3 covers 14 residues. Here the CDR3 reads CASSLDGGRAEQYF. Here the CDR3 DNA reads TGTGCCAGCAGCTTAGACGGCGGGAGGGCCGAGCAGTACTTC.

CDR3 sequence reads: CASSQALPNEQYF. The CDR3 nucleotides are TGTGCCAGCAGCCAAGCATTACCTAACGAGCAGTACTTC. The chain links TRBV12-3 or TRBV12-4 to TRBJ2-7; no firm D call. V gave up 6 bases and J gave up 5 bases, with 14 bases separating them. The CDR3 covers 13 residues.